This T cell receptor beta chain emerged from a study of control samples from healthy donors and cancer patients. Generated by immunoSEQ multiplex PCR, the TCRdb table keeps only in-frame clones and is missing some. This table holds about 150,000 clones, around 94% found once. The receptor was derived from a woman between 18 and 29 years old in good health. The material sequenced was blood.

For the CDR3, the DNA is TGTGCCAGCAGTTTAGGTCTAGCGCGCCTACAGTTCTTC. This encodes CASSLGLARLQFF. The chain combines TRBV27 with TRBJ2-1; TRBD2 is a possible D gene (6 bases). Germline assignment: CDR1 MNHEY and CDR2 SMNVEV (reference sequence). V was clipped by 2 bases and J by 13 bases, with 15 bases between them. There are 13 residues in the CDR3.